The T cell receptor (beta chain) under discussion was sequenced for a study of OX40 agonist ivuxolimab in advanced cancers. Study background: Dose-escalation subjects each had hepatocellular carcinoma, melanoma, renal cell or head and neck cancer. Enrollees could have had prior anti-PD-1, anti-PD-L1 or anti-CTLA-4 therapy, which more than 30% had received.

Exclusion of a patient followed from autoimmune disease history or systemic immunosuppression. The CDR3 totals 13 residues. Germline CDR1 SQVTM, CDR2 ANQGSEA. Trimming took off 3 bases at V and 1 base at J, with 9 bases between the two ends. Clones were sequenced by immunoSEQ multiplex PCR, and TCRdb holds only the in-frame ones, with some missing. The table has nearly 80,000 clones, around 92% seen once. The TCR was taken from an adult with an advanced solid tumor such as melanoma, head and neck, liver or kidney cancer. The chain couples TRBV29-1 to TRBJ1-1, with D unresolved. Source: CD4+ or CD8+ T cells sorted from blood, taken in a trial of the OX40 agonist ivuxolimab. The CDR3 region is CSVDDVGNTEAFF. DNA of the CDR3: TGCAGCGTTGATGACGTAGGGAACACTGAAGCTTTCTTT.